Sequencing of this TCR beta chain was carried out in a study of blood T cell repertoires in COVID-19 (dated by TCRdb to the early 2020s). Study-level background: Collaborator samples came from the United States, Italy and Spain and covered acute and convalescent phases of COVID-19. The prospective study material was composed of cDNA or gDNA derived from T cells, B-cell-depleted T cells, or PBMCs. The repertoires were released in a freely available public database meant as a resource for research on the immune response to SARS-CoV-2. Subjects who had been exposed to COVID-19, were actively infected with it, or had recovered from it provided the deeply sampled blood TCRbeta repertoires that made up the dataset. Nearly every sample came with metadata listing a de-identified subject ID, COVID-19 status, age in years and sex. HLA class I and class II types, where available, came from metadata supplied by the sample provider rather than from assay-based typing. The samples were drawn from two sources: the first 160 participants of the ongoing ImmuneRACE study, and 1,000 to 1,500 subjects contributed by 6 global collaborators.

The immunoSEQ Assay, a bias-controlled multiplex PCR, was used to amplify TCRbeta CDR3 regions from genomic DNA. The study's own analysis went as follows. The number of nucleated cells in each sample was estimated by amplification of reference gene primers within the assay. To quantify the absolute abundance of each unique TCRbeta CDR3 rearrangement, sequence reads were collapsed and filtered. For each sample, productive Simpson clonality was calculated as the square root of Simpson's diversity index over productive rearrangements. This is the immuneACCESS table as TCRdb keeps it, with only in-frame sequences that have V and J called. A part of the clones is gone; compared with another copy, unresolved V genes explain less than half, and the rest is unexplained. The V and J calls and clone size come from that table; D and trimming were worked out from the DNA. The sample data list roughly 110,000 clones, and about 85% of these were observed just once. 3% to 4% of the sample is in the top ten clones.

Whole blood was collected in K2EDTA tubes by collaborating institutions according to the institutions' own protocols. For TCRbeta analysis, collaborator samples were shipped as frozen whole blood, as isolated PBMCs, or as DNA extracted from either sample type. Turning to this clone: Its antigen is not yet known. Qualities for individual bases were not recorded, and no much larger clone is one base off.

What the authors observed across the whole study: Clinical and demographic metadata were provided uncurated, with the amount varying by source and participant.

CDR1 MNHEY and CDR2 SMNVEV are derived from the germline V gene (reference sequence). The CDR3 contains 12 residues, cysteine and phenylalanine counted. Kept here is only the CDR3 DNA, which spans 36 bases and is read in frame from base 1. Trimming at the junction amounts to 4 bases on V and 3 bases on J, and the germline ends lie 4 bases apart. The sequence was collected from a middle-aged man with acute or convalescent COVID-19. The receptor chain draws on TRBV27 and TRBJ2-1, with no D gene named confidently. Sequencing was performed on peripheral blood. The nucleotides are TGTGCCAGCAGTTCTAACTACAATGAGCAGTTCTTC. It translates as CASSSNYNEQFF.